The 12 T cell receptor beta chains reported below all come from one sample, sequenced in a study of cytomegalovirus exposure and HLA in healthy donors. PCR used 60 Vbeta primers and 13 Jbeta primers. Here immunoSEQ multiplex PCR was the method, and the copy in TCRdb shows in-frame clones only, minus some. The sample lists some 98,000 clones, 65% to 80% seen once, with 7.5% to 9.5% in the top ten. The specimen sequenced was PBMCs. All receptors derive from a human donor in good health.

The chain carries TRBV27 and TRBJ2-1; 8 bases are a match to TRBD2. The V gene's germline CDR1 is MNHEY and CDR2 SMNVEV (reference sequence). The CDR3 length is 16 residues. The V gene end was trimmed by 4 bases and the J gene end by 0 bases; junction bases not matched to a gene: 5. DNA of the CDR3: TGTGCCAGCAGTTCCCCCAGCGGGGGCTCCTACAATGAGCAGTTCTTC. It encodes CASSSPSGGSYNEQFF.

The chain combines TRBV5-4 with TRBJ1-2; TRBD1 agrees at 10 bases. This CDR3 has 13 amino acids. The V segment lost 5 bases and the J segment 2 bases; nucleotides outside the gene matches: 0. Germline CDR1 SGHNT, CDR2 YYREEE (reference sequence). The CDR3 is CASRGQGNYGYTF. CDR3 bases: TGTGCCAGCAGGGGACAGGGGAACTATGGCTACACCTTC.

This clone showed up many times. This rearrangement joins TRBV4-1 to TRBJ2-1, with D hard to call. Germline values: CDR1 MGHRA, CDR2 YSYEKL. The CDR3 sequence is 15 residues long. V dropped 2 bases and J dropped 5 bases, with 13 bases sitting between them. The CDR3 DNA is TGCGCCAGCAGCCAATATATGGGCTTCAACAATGAGCAGTTCTTC. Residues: CASSQYMGFNNEQFF.

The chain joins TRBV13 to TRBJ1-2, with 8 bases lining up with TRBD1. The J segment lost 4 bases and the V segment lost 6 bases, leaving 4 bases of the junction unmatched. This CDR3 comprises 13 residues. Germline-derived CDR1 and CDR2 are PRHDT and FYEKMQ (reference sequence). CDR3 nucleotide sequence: TGTGCCAGCAGGGGACAGGCCTCCTATGGCTACACCTTC. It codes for CASRGQASYGYTF.

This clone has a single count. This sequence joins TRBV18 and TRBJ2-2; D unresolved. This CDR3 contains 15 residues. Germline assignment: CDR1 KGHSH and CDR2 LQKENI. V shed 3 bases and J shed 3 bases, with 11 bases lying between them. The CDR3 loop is CASSPNPKHTGELFF. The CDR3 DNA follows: TGTGCCAGCTCACCGAACCCCAAGCACACCGGGGAGCTGTTTTTT. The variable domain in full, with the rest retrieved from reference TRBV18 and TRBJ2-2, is NAGVMQNPRHLVRRRGQEARLRCSPMKGHSHVYWYRQLPEEGLKFMVYLQKENIIDESGMPKERFSAEFPKEGPSILRIQQVVRGDSAAYFCASSPNPKHTGELFFGEGSRLTVL.

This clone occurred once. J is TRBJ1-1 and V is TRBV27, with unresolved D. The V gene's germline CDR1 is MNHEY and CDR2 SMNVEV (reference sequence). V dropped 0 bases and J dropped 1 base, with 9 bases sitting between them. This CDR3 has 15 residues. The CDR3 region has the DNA TGTGCCAGCAGTTTATCGCGTTATAGGAACACTGAAGCTTTCTTT. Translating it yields CASSLSRYRNTEAFF.

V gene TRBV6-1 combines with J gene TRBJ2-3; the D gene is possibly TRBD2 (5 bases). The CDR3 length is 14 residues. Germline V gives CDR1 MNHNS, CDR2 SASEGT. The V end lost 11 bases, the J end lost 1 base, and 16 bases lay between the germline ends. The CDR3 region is CAGRQRWGTDTQYF. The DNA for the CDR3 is TGTGCCGGCCGCCAGCGGTGGGGCACAGATACGCAGTATTTT.

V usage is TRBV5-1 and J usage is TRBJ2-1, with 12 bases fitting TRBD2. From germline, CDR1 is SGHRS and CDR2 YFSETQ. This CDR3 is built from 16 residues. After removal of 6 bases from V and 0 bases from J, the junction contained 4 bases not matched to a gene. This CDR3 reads CASTTSGGHSYNEQFF. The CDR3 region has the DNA TGCGCCAGCACTACTAGCGGGGGGCACTCCTACAATGAGCAGTTCTTC.

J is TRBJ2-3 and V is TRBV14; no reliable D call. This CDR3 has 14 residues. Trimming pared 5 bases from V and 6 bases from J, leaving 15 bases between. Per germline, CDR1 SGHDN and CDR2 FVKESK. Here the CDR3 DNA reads TGTGCCAGCAGCTCCCAAGTGAGTCTGGATACGCAGTATTTT. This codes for CASSSQVSLDTQYF.

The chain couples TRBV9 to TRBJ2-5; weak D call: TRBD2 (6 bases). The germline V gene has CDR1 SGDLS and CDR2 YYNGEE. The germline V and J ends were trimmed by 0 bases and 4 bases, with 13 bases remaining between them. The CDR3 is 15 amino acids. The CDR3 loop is CASSVESLATETQYF. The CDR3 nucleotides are TGTGCCAGCAGCGTAGAATCCCTAGCGACAGAGACCCAGTACTTC.

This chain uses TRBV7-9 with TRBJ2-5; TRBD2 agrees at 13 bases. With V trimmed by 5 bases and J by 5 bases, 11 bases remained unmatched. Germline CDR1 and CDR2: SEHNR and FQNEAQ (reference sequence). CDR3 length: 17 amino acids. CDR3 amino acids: CASSATGTSGMWETQYF. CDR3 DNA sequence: TGTGCCAGCAGCGCGACCGGGACTAGCGGGATGTGGGAGACCCAGTACTTC.

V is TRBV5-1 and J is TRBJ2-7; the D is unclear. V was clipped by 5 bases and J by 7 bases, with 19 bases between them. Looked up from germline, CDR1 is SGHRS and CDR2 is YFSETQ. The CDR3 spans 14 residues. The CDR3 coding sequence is TGCGCCAGCAGACCTTCGGCGGCATCTGGGGAGCAGTACTTC. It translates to CASRPSAASGEQYF.